This T cell receptor (beta chain) was identified in a study of cytomegalovirus exposure and HLA in healthy donors. For the study at large: A previous analysis identified approximately 110 million unique TCR beta sequences derived from roughly 180 million T cells. The study placed about 81% of its 398 genotyped donors in the Caucasian-associated ancestry cluster. Study-wide points: Later on, an analysis found that several of the most significant clusters appeared to be linked to common viral pathogens, which included parvovirus B19. A later analysis showed HLA-associated TCR beta chains outstripping equally common others in clonal expansion.

Notes on this clone: Its target is unknown.

V shed 4 bases and J shed 5 bases, with 14 bases lying between them. Germline V CDR1 and CDR2: LGHNT, FRNRAP. The CDR3 runs to 15 residues. PCR involved 60 Vbeta and 13 Jbeta primers. Assay used: immunoSEQ multiplex PCR; TCRdb lists only in-frame clones, some missing. Counted here are 150,000 to 170,000 clones, around three quarters occurring once; the ten biggest clones make up about 4%. J is TRBJ1-4 and V is TRBV12-5; a weak D match, TRBD1 (5 bases). The sequenced sample was PBMCs. The sequence came from a woman in her 40s in good health and CMV-seronegative. The CDR3 nucleotides are TGTGCTAGTGGTTCCTGGACATCTAAAAATGAAAAACTGTTTTTT. Translating gives CASGSWTSKNEKLFF.